The 30 T cell receptor beta chains below come from one sample, sequenced in a study of T cell responses to AZD1222 COVID-19 vaccine. This table comes from immunoSEQ multiplex PCR, and its TCRdb copy is limited to in-frame clones, with some not included. Found here are about 140,000 clones, almost 95% of them singletons; the top ten hold 9.3%. The specimen was peripheral blood, collected 28 days after the second AZD1222 dose. Receptor source: an adult who received the AZD1222 COVID-19 vaccine.

This chain uses TRBV7-9 with TRBJ2-3, with TRBD2 matching 10 bases. Germline V lookup: CDR1 SEHNR, CDR2 FQNEAQ (reference sequence). The ends lost 5 bases at V and 4 bases at J; junction bases unmatched: 3. The CDR3 totals 14 residues. This chain's CDR3 is CASSLGLAADTQYF. CDR3 DNA: TGTGCCAGCAGCCTAGGACTAGCGGCAGATACGCAGTATTTT.

The gene calls are TRBV20-1 and TRBJ2-1; 9 nucleotides match TRBD2. CDR3 length: 14 amino acids. Germline trimming cut 3 bases from V and 8 bases from J; bases unmatched to any gene: 8. CDR1 and CDR2 (germline): DFQATT, SNEGSKA (reference sequence). CDR3 coding DNA: TGCAGTGCTAGTCTGCTAGCGGGACGGGATGAGCAGTTCTTC. It yields the protein CSASLLAGRDEQFF.

The CDR3 protein is CASSLTGLDNEQFF. The CDR3 region has the DNA TGTGCCAGCAGCTTAACGGGACTAGACAATGAGCAGTTCTTC. The genes are TRBV7-3 and TRBJ2-1, with 8 bases aligning to TRBD2. Germline assignment: CDR1 SGHTA and CDR2 FQGTGA. V shed 0 bases, J shed 5 bases, and the junction held 0 bases outside the gene matches. This CDR3 has 14 residues.

The chain joins TRBV7-8 to TRBJ2-3, with 9 positions matching TRBD1. The germline V gene encodes CDR1 SGHVS and CDR2 FQNEAQ. V was pared by 3 bases and J by 6 bases, with 10 bases of the junction left unmatched. The CDR3 is 16 amino acids. CDR3 protein: CASSFAGDREGDTQYF. CDR3 nucleotide sequence: TGTGCCAGCAGCTTCGCAGGGGACAGGGAGGGGGATACGCAGTATTTT. Variable domain in full (rest from reference TRBV7-8 and TRBJ2-3): GAGVSQSPRYKVAKRGQDVALRCDPISGHVSLFWYQQALGQGPEFLTYFQNEAQLDKSGLPSDRFFAERPEGSVSTLKIQRTQQEDSAVYLCASSFAGDREGDTQYFGPGTRLTVL.

This sequence joins TRBV3-1 (or the pseudogene TRBV3-2) and TRBJ2-1; tentatively, D is TRBD2 (5 bases). V lost 1 base and J lost 8, with 9 bases in between. In germline, CDR1 is LGHDT, CDR2 YNNKEL (reference sequence). This CDR3 has 13 amino acids. The CDR3 sequence: CASSQGPGDEQFF. For the CDR3, the DNA is TGTGCCAGCAGCCAAGGTCCCGGGGATGAGCAGTTCTTC.

This chain joins TRBV7-6 and TRBJ2-7; 11 positions match TRBD1. V shed 4 bases and J 6 bases; nucleotides not matched to a gene: 5. The CDR3 runs 14 residues. Germline lookup yields CDR1 SGHVS and CDR2 FNYEAQ. CDR3 amino acids: CASSSTGTGGEQYF. The CDR3 nucleotides read TGTGCCAGCAGCTCAACCGGGACAGGGGGCGAGCAGTACTTC.

This clone turned up a few times. V and J are TRBV7-2 and TRBJ1-2; a possible D gene is TRBD1 (6 bases). Germline V gene sequence: CDR1 SGHTA, CDR2 FQGNSA. V gave up 5 bases and J gave up 4 bases, with 14 bases separating them. The CDR3 is 14 residues long. The CDR3 region is CASSAGGTIYGYTF. In DNA, the CDR3 is TGTGCCAGCAGCGCCGGAGGGACAATCTATGGCTACACCTTC.

This clone is a singleton in its sample. The chain links TRBV6-5 to TRBJ1-4; tentatively, D is TRBD1 (6 bases). Trimming pared 6 bases from V and 5 bases from J, leaving 10 bases between. Germline V gene sequence: CDR1 MNHEY, CDR2 SVGAGI. The CDR3 consists of 13 residues. The CDR3 DNA reads as TGTGCCAGCAGCCGCGACAGGAATGAAAAACTGTTTTTT. The encoded protein is CASSRDRNEKLFF.

This clone was seen a handful of times. The chain couples TRBV4-1 to TRBJ2-3, with D possibly being TRBD1 (8 bases). Trimming removed 5 bases at V and 3 bases at J, with 21 bases between. Looked up from germline, CDR1 is MGHRA and CDR2 is YSYEKL. The CDR3 has 17 residues. Here the CDR3 reads CASSFSRGRELTDTQYF. For the CDR3, the DNA is TGCGCCAGCAGCTTTTCCAGGGGGCGGGAGCTAACAGATACGCAGTATTTT.

The chain recombines TRBV19 with TRBJ2-1; no reliable D call. CDR1 is LNHDA and CDR2 is SQIVND in the germline V gene (reference sequence). Trimming cost V 3 bases and J 6 bases, with 6 bases left between them. The CDR3 runs to 12 residues. The DNA of the CDR3 is TGTGCCAGTAGTATGAGGTCCAATGAGCAGTTCTTC. Amino acids: CASSMRSNEQFF. Full variable domain (outside the CDR3, taken from reference TRBV19 and TRBJ2-1): DGGITQSPKYLFRKEGQNVTLSCEQNLNHDAMYWYRQDPGQGLRLIYYSQIVNDFQKGDIAEGYSVSREKKESFPLTVTSAQKNPTAFYLCASSMRSNEQFFGPGTRLTVL.

With regard to this clone: The sample contains more than one DNA sequence encoding this CDR3. The chain recombines TRBV15 with TRBJ2-1; D gene uncertain. The CDR3 covers 14 residues. Between the trimmed V and J ends, which lost 0 bases and 3 bases, there was a span of 6 bases. The germline CDR1 and CDR2 sequences are LNHNV and YYDKDF (reference sequence). CDR3 sequence (DNA): TGTGCCACCAGCAGAGATAGAGGCTACAATGAGCAGTTCTTC. Translated: CATSRDRGYNEQFF.

The chain has TRBV18 and TRBJ2-5; D might be TRBD1 (5 bases). The CDR3 sequence is 15 residues long. CDR1 is KGHSH and CDR2 is LQKENI in the germline V gene. Trimming removed 0 bases from V and 3 bases from J, with 11 bases in between. CDR3 nucleotide sequence: TGTGCCAGCTCACCACCGGGGCCCTGGGAAGAGACCCAGTACTTC. Protein: CASSPPGPWEETQYF.

The chain joins TRBV28 to TRBJ2-5; no clear D gene. The CDR3 runs 15 residues. Deletions cut 2 bases from V and 3 bases from J, with 13 bases between. Germline assignment: CDR1 MDHEN and CDR2 SYDVKM. For the CDR3, the DNA is TGTGCCAGCAGTTTAAACCAGGCACGGGAAGAGACCCAGTACTTC. Translation gives CASSLNQAREETQYF.

The CDR3 DNA reads TGTGCCAGCAGCTTAGGGACAGGGGCCTACGAGCAGTACTTC. Its translation: CASSLGTGAYEQYF. The chain couples TRBV7-8 to TRBJ2-7; 9 nucleotides align to TRBD1. With V trimmed by 1 base and J by 2 bases, 0 bases remained unmatched. This CDR3 is built from 14 residues. Germline-derived CDR1 and CDR2 are SGHVS and FQNEAQ. The full variable domain, with the rest looked up from reference TRBV7-8 and TRBJ2-7, is GAGVSQSPRYKVAKRGQDVALRCDPISGHVSLFWYQQALGQGPEFLTYFQNEAQLDKSGLPSDRFFAERPEGSVSTLKIQRTQQEDSAVYLCASSLGTGAYEQYFGPGTRLTVT.

The V and J genes are TRBV5-1 and TRBJ2-7, with D perhaps TRBD2 (6 bases). The V gene's germline CDR1 is SGHRS and CDR2 YFSETQ. Trimming cost V 4 bases and J 6 bases, with 14 bases left between them. The CDR3 contains 13 residues. The chain's CDR3 is CASSLGGRREQYF. The DNA of the CDR3 is TGCGCCAGCAGCCTCGGGGGACGGCGCGAGCAGTACTTC.

This clone was picked up one time. The chain links TRBV15 to TRBJ1-2; unclear D gene. CDR3 size: 12 residues. Trimming pared 5 bases from V and 7 bases from J, leaving 11 bases between. The germline gives CDR1 LNHNV, CDR2 YYDKDF (reference sequence). The CDR3 DNA reads as TGTGCCACCAGCCTATCGTACTCTGGCTACACCTTC. Translation: CATSLSYSGYTF.

This clone has more than one count but fewer than ten. V is TRBV3-1 (or the pseudogene TRBV3-2) and J is TRBJ1-2; unclear D gene. Deletions cut 7 bases from V and 1 base from J, with 16 bases between. The CDR3 length is 15 residues. Germline CDR1 is LGHDT and CDR2 is YNNKEL (reference sequence). The DNA of the CDR3 is TGTGCCAGCAACCCTCTAGGAACCCTTAACTATGGCTACACCTTC. Protein: CASNPLGTLNYGYTF.

The rearrangement joins TRBV19 to TRBJ2-7; D is uncertain. V lost 3 bases, J lost 2 bases, and 11 bases lay in between. Germline CDR1 reads LNHDA; CDR2 reads SQIVND (reference sequence). The CDR3 sequence is 14 residues long. The CDR3 sequence is CASSIRTDAYEQYF. The CDR3, as DNA: TGTGCCAGTAGTATCAGGACGGATGCCTACGAGCAGTACTTC.

The chain is built from TRBV27 and TRBJ1-6, with D possibly TRBD1 on 5 matching bases. CDR3 length: 14 residues. The V gene's germline CDR1 is MNHEY and CDR2 SMNVEV (reference sequence). Trimming stripped 3 bases from V and 7 bases from J, with 10 bases between. The CDR3 reads CASSLGPRNSPLHF. CDR3 sequence (DNA): TGTGCCAGCAGTTTGGGGCCGAGGAATTCACCCCTCCACTTT.

The rearrangement links TRBV5-5 to TRBJ1-3; the D gene is possibly TRBD1 (5 bases). There are 16 residues in the CDR3. Germline-derived CDR1 and CDR2 are SGHKS and YYEKEE (reference sequence). V lost 0 bases and J 0 bases, leaving 10 bases between the germline ends. The CDR3 is CASSLEGNPSGNTIYF. As DNA, the CDR3 is TGTGCCAGCAGCTTGGAGGGGAATCCCTCTGGAAACACCATATATTTT.

The rearrangement links TRBV27 to TRBJ2-1; the D is unclear. Germline assignment: CDR1 MNHEY and CDR2 SMNVEV (reference sequence). V shed 6 bases and J shed 0 bases, with 18 bases lying between them. The CDR3 contains 17 residues. The CDR3 region has the DNA TGTGCCAGCAGCTCCGCCACGGCGGCTAGCTCCTACAATGAGCAGTTCTTC. It encodes CASSSATAASSYNEQFF.

This clone has just one count. The chain is built from TRBV5-6 and TRBJ2-7, with TRBD2 matching 8 bases. The junction had 6 bases not matched to a gene; V was cut back by 2 bases and J by 5 bases. The CDR3 loop spans 14 amino acids. CDR1 is SGHDT and CDR2 is YYEEEE in the germline V gene. The CDR3 DNA follows: TGTGCCAGCAGCTTTCGGGGGGGCGAAGACGAGCAGTACGTC. Amino acid sequence: CASSFRGGEDEQYV.

The V and J genes are TRBV7-2 and TRBJ1-1; the D is unclear. This CDR3 is 15 amino acids long. Germline V gene data show CDR1 as SGHTA and CDR2 as FQGNSA. V was shortened by 5 bases and J by 6 bases, with 19 bases between the two germline ends. Written as DNA, the CDR3 is TGTGCCAGCAGCCCGACTATAAGTGCAGCCGCTGAAGCTTTCTTT. This translates into CASSPTISAAAEAFF.

The chain links TRBV6-5 to TRBJ1-3; 7 bases align to TRBD1. Germline V CDR1 and CDR2: MNHEY, SVGAGI. The V and J ends lost 2 bases and 9 bases, in that order; junction bases with no gene match: 13. This CDR3 has 16 amino acids. This CDR3 reads CASSYDGDSPWSTIYF. CDR3 sequence (DNA): TGTGCCAGCAGTTACGACGGGGACAGCCCCTGGAGCACCATATATTTT.

This clone was observed a handful of times. The chain links TRBV5-1 to TRBJ2-7; 10 nucleotides align to TRBD1. The length of the CDR3 is 13 residues. Germline V gene lookup returns CDR1 SGHRS and CDR2 YFSETQ. V was pared by 3 bases and J by 7 bases, with 4 bases of the junction left unmatched. CDR3 sequence: CASSSGQGREQYF. CDR3 DNA: TGCGCCAGCAGCTCGGGACAGGGGAGGGAGCAGTACTTC. Variable domain in full (rest from reference TRBV5-1 and TRBJ2-7): KAGVTQTPRYLIKTRGQQVTLSCSPISGHRSVSWYQQTPGQGLQFLFEYFSETQRNKGNFPGRFSGRQFSNSRSEMNVSTLELGDSALYLCASSSGQGREQYFGPGTRLTVT.

The rearrangement joins TRBV11-3 to TRBJ2-1; 7 bases line up with TRBD2. Germline lookup yields CDR1 SGHNT and CDR2 YENEEA. The CDR3 length is 11 residues. The CDR3 nucleotides read TGTGCGAGCGGGACGGTCAATGAGCAGTTCTTC. Translated: CASGTVNEQFF.

The chain combines TRBV6-5 with TRBJ1-2; the D is unclear. The CDR3 spans 15 residues. Deletions cut 4 bases from V and 8 bases from J, with 20 bases between. CDR1 is MNHEY and CDR2 is SVGAGI in the germline V gene. The chain's CDR3 is CASSSLSTAAEGYTF. The CDR3 nucleotides read TGTGCCAGCAGTTCTCTGTCAACGGCGGCCGAGGGCTACACCTTC.

The genes are TRBV7-8 and TRBJ1-4; possible D gene TRBD1, 5 bases. Germline V CDR1 and CDR2: SGHVS, FQNEAQ. This CDR3 region has 14 residues. Trimming removed 5 bases from V and 4 bases from J, with 11 bases in between. The CDR3 sequence: CASSPRGYNEKLFF. DNA for the CDR3: TGTGCCAGCAGCCCCCGGGGGTATAATGAAAAACTGTTTTTT. Filled out from reference TRBV7-8 and TRBJ1-4, the complete variable domain reads GAGVSQSPRYKVAKRGQDVALRCDPISGHVSLFWYQQALGQGPEFLTYFQNEAQLDKSGLPSDRFFAERPEGSVSTLKIQRTQQEDSAVYLCASSPRGYNEKLFFGSGTQLSVL.

The chain is built from TRBV2 and TRBJ1-2; no definite D call. The CDR3 contains 13 residues. The germline gives CDR1 SNHLY, CDR2 FYNNEI. The ends were cut back, 4 bases at V and 4 bases at J, with 10 bases in the middle. The CDR3 DNA reads as TGTGCCAGCAGTGCGTTGGTTGGCTATGGCTACACCTTC. It specifies CASSALVGYGYTF.

The chain joins TRBV14 to TRBJ1-2; D perhaps matches TRBD1 (6 bases). Germline V gene lookup returns CDR1 SGHDN and CDR2 FVKESK. V gave up 1 base and J gave up 4 bases, with 22 bases separating them. The CDR3 is 18 amino acids. The CDR3 DNA reads as TGTGCCAGCAGCCAAGGCCCGGACAGTCCCATCAGCGGCTATGGCTACACCTTC. It is translated as CASSQGPDSPISGYGYTF.